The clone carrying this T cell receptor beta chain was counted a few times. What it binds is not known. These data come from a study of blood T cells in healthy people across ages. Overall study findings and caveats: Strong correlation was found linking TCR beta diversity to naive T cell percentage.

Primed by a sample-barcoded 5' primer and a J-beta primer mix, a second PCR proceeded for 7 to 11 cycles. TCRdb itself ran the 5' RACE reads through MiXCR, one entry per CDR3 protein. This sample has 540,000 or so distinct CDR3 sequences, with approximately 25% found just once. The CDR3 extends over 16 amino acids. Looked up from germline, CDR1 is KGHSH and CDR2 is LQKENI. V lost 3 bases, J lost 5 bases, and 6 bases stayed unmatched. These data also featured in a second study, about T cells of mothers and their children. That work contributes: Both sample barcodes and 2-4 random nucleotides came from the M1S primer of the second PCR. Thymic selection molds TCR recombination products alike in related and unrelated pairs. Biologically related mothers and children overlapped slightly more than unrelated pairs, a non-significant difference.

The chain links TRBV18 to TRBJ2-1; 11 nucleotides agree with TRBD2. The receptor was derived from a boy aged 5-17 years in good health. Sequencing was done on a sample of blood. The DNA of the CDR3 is TGTGCCAGCTCACCTGTGACTAGCGGGGACGACAATGAGCAGTTCTTC. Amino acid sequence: CASSPVTSGDDNEQFF.